This TCR beta chain stems from a study of radiotherapy plus CTLA-4 blockade in lung cancer. On the study more broadly: 15% to 20% of enrolled patients responded objectively, and 25% to 40% had disease control.

Whole-study results and caveats: In blood, tumor-derived TCR clones expanded after radiotherapy plus ipilimumab. Reportedly, early blood T cell clone dynamics best predicted response, with interferon-beta.

Those patients who had chemo-refractory metastatic non-small-cell lung cancer were given focal radiation along with CTLA-4 blockade through ipilimumab. Clones were sequenced by immunoSEQ multiplex PCR, and TCRdb holds only the in-frame ones, with some missing. The sample lists about 85,000 clones; around 87% were seen once. As concerns this clone: Its specificity is unknown.

The sample here was peripheral blood, taken from a patient treated with radiotherapy plus ipilimumab. The clonotype comes from a human donor with non-small cell lung cancer who had a partial response to radiotherapy plus ipilimumab.

The DNA for the CDR3 is TGCGCCAGCAGCTTGGATCCAGGCTTAAACTACGAGCAGTACTTC. This sequence encodes CASSLDPGLNYEQYF. V and J are TRBV5-1 and TRBJ2-7; the D is unclear. Germline CDR1 SGHRS, CDR2 YFSETQ. CDR3 size: 15 residues. V was cut by 0 bases and J by 3 bases, with 13 bases left in between. Variable domain in full (rest from reference TRBV5-1 and TRBJ2-7): KAGVTQTPRYLIKTRGQQVTLSCSPISGHRSVSWYQQTPGQGLQFLFEYFSETQRNKGNFPGRFSGRQFSNSRSEMNVSTLELGDSALYLCASSLDPGLNYEQYFGPGTRLTVT.